The clone carrying this TCR beta chain was seen only a few times. Its antigen remains unknown. This CDR3 region has 15 residues. V lost 4 bases and J lost 2, with 12 bases in between. On each TCR cDNA molecule, a unique molecular identifier was present. In TCRdb, the 5' RACE reads were re-called with MiXCR into one record per CDR3 protein. The repertoire holds roughly 46,000 distinct CDR3 sequences, with 12% as singletons. Time point here: sample taken at primary tumor resection. Without sorting, whole RNA was sequenced from tumor, nontumor lung or frozen PBMC. Samples were donated by 72 untreated early-stage non-small cell lung cancer patients. This sample is drawn from a study of spatial heterogeneity in lung cancer. Study-wide points: Ubiquitous expanded tumor TCRs surfaced in blood more at resection than they did at follow-up.

The rearrangement links TRBV12-3 or TRBV12-4 to TRBJ2-1, with D possibly being TRBD1 (5 bases). The origin of this receptor is a female donor with early-stage non-small cell lung cancer. Material: PBMCs, obtained at surgery. CDR3: CASSSAAGPYNEQFF. For the CDR3, the DNA is TGTGCCAGCAGTTCGGCGGCAGGGCCCTACAATGAGCAGTTCTTC.